This T cell receptor beta chain was recovered during a study of control samples from healthy donors and cancer patients. V lost 10 bases to trimming and J lost 5 bases; unmatched junction nucleotides: 8. This CDR3 is 14 amino acids long. Germline loops: CDR1 LNHDA, CDR2 SQIVND (reference sequence). Profiled with immunoSEQ multiplex PCR; TCRdb holds only in-frame clones, not every one. The data contain 130,000 to 150,000 clones, about 91% of them singletons. Sequenced input: blood. The chain is built from TRBV19 and TRBJ2-2; 9 nucleotides align to TRBD1. This TCR derives from a man under 40 in good health. The CDR3 region is CATSMDRGTGELFF. The CDR3 DNA follows: TGTGCCACCTCAATGGACAGGGGAACCGGGGAGCTGTTTTTT.